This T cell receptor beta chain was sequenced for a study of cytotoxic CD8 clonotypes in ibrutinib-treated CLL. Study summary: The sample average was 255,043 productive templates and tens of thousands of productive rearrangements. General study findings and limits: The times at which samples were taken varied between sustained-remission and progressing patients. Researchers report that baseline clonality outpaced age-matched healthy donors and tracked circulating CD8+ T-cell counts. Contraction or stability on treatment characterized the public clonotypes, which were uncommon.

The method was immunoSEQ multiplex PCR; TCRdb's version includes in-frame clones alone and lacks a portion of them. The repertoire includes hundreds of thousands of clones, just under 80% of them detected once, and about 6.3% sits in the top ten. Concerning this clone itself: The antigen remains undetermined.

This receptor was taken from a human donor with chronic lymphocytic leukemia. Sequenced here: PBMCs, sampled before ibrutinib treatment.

DNA of the CDR3: TGTGCCAGCAGCCAAGATAGGGGAAACAGGACCAGATCCTACGAGCAGTACTTC. Protein: CASSQDRGNRTRSYEQYF. The chain carries TRBV14 and TRBJ2-7, with D tentatively TRBD1 (5 bases). V dropped 0 bases and J dropped 1 base, with 19 bases sitting between them. The CDR3 length is 18 residues. Germline CDR1 is SGHDN and CDR2 is FVKESK.